This T cell receptor (beta chain) was profiled in a study of blood T cell repertoires in COVID-19 (dated by TCRdb to between 2020 and 2021). About the full investigation: Samples from collaborators originated in the United States, Italy and Spain and spanned both the acute and convalescent phases of COVID-19. Sample metadata almost always included a de-identified subject ID, COVID-19 status, age in years and sex. The repertoires were released in a freely available public database meant as a resource for research on the immune response to SARS-CoV-2. Subjects who had been exposed to COVID-19, were actively infected with it, or had recovered from it provided the deeply sampled blood TCRbeta repertoires that made up the dataset. The material from the prospective study consisted of cDNA or gDNA derived from T cells, B-cell-depleted T cells, or PBMCs. The samples were drawn from two sources: the first 160 participants of the ongoing ImmuneRACE study, and some 1,300 subjects contributed by 6 global collaborators. Where available, HLA class I and class II types were obtained from metadata supplied by the sample provider rather than from assay-based typing.

The immunoSEQ Assay, a bias-controlled multiplex PCR, was used to amplify TCRbeta CDR3 regions from genomic DNA. As for the original processing: The number of nucleated cells in each sample was estimated from the amplification of reference gene primers within the assay. To quantify the absolute abundance of each unique TCRbeta CDR3 rearrangement, sequence reads were collapsed and filtered. Productive Simpson clonality was computed per sample as the square root of Simpson's diversity index over productive rearrangements. As stored in TCRdb, this immuneACCESS dataset retains in-frame rearrangements with V and J assigned. A fraction of the clones does not appear; measured against another copy, unresolved V genes explain less than half of the discrepancy, and the remainder lacks a known reason. For V, J and clone size, that table is used; D and trimming come from the DNA. This sample has 220,000 or so clones in its table, and roughly 80% of those were observed once. The ten largest clones take up about 1.3% of the sample.

Enrolling through a virtual design, the prospective study's participants ranged in age from roughly 18 to 95 years and lived across roughly 24 United States geographic areas. Cohort assignment in the prospective study relied on participant-reported clinical history from a screening survey and a study questionnaire. In the prospective study, mobile phlebotomists collected whole blood, serum and a nasopharyngeal or oropharyngeal swab from each participant. Additional blood draws and questionnaires over an approximately 2-month period could optionally be provided by prospective study participants. Prospective study blood samples were shipped either frozen or at room temperature before DNA extraction. Study-wide findings and limitations: Clinical and demographic metadata were provided uncurated, with the amount varying by source and participant.

A note on this clone: Its specific antigen is unknown. No clone much larger than this one lies a single base away; base qualities are absent.

The sample comprised PBMCs or T cells enriched from blood (not recorded which). This clonotype originated in a woman aged 40 to 49 with acute COVID-19.

The DNA reads as follows: TGTGCCAGCAGTGAAAGCGCTCTCACCGGGGAGCTGTTTTTT. Its translation reads: CASSESALTGELFF. Here the chain combines TRBV2 and TRBJ2-2, with no confidently assigned D gene. V is cut by 2 bases and J by 4 bases, and the space between the germline ends is 8 bases. The CDR3 measures 14 amino acids from cysteine to phenylalanine. Only the CDR3 region is kept as DNA, spanning 42 bases read in frame from base 1. According to the germline V gene, CDR1 reads SNHLY and CDR2 reads FYNNEI. Outside the CDR3, residues come from the reference TRBV2 and TRBJ2-2 proteins, so the full variable domain is: EPEVTQTPSHQVTQMGQEVILRCVPISNHLYFYWYRQILGQKVEFLVSFYNNEISEKSEIFDDQFSVERPDGSNFTLKIRSTKLEDSAMYFCASSESALTGELFFGEGSRLTVL.